A selection of T cell receptor beta chains follows, all from one sample in a study of cytomegalovirus exposure and HLA in healthy donors. Repertoires were generated with immunoSEQ multiplex PCR, while TCRdb's copy carries only in-frame clones and drops some. Of some 100,000 clones in the sample, over 75% were seen once. The source material was PBMCs. The receptors here all came from a man between 35 and 55 years old in good health and CMV-seropositive. Each CDR3 is given with its conserved first and last residue. A D gene is named only where the DNA matches it firmly. Clone size is shown for a subset of rows, as once, few, many or a class of expanded clone.

v_gene: TRBV4-1; j_gene: TRBJ2-5; abundance: NA; d_gene: TRBD2; CDR3aa: CASSQDGTSGGRGETQYF; CDR3nt: TGCGCCAGCAGCCAAGATGGGACTAGCGGGGGCCGGGGAGAGACCCAGTACTTC
v_gene: TRBV7-3; j_gene: TRBJ2-1; abundance: few; d_gene: NA; CDR3aa: CASSLNGPGDSFEQFF; CDR3nt: TGTGCCAGCAGCTTAAATGGTCCGGGGGACTCATTCGAGCAGTTCTTC
v_gene: TRBV7-2; j_gene: TRBJ2-7; abundance: NA; d_gene: TRBD2; CDR3aa: CASSDSGGPSYEQYF; CDR3nt: TGTGCCAGCAGCGACAGCGGGGGCCCCTCCTACGAGCAGTACTTC
v_gene: TRBV18; j_gene: TRBJ1-3; abundance: NA; d_gene: NA; CDR3aa: CASSPTGYSGNTIYF; CDR3nt: TGTGCCAGCTCACCGACAGGCTACTCTGGAAACACCATATATTTT
v_gene: TRBV2; j_gene: TRBJ2-2; abundance: NA; d_gene: NA; CDR3aa: CASSETDTGELFF; CDR3nt: TGTGCCAGCAGTGAAACTGACACCGGGGAGCTGTTTTTT
v_gene: TRBV2; j_gene: TRBJ1-6; abundance: once; d_gene: NA; CDR3aa: CASSIRESSYNSPLHF; CDR3nt: TGTGCCAGCAGTATTCGTGAGAGCTCCTATAATTCACCCCTCCACTTT
v_gene: TRBV14; j_gene: TRBJ1-1; abundance: NA; d_gene: NA; CDR3aa: CASSQAWRGDTEAFF; CDR3nt: TGTGCCAGCAGCCAAGCCTGGCGGGGGGACACTGAAGCTTTCTTT
v_gene: TRBV5-6; j_gene: TRBJ2-7; abundance: NA; d_gene: TRBD1; CDR3aa: CASSFGTDHQPKYF; CDR3nt: TGTGCCAGCAGCTTCGGGACAGACCATCAACCGAAGTACTTC
v_gene: TRBV11-1; j_gene: TRBJ2-7; abundance: few; d_gene: NA; CDR3aa: CASSLNPTSTYEQYF; CDR3nt: TGTGCCAGCAGCTTAAACCCTACCTCTACCTACGAGCAGTACTTC
v_gene: TRBV7-2; j_gene: TRBJ1-3; abundance: few; d_gene: NA; CDR3aa: CASSFSVSSGNTIYF; CDR3nt: TGTGCCAGCAGCTTCAGCGTTAGCTCTGGAAACACCATATATTTT
v_gene: TRBV19; j_gene: TRBJ1-5; abundance: NA; d_gene: TRBD1; CDR3aa: CASSGQGSGRAQHF; CDR3nt: TGTGCCAGTAGTGGACAGGGGAGTGGTCGGGCCCAGCATTTT